The present entry profiles one TCR beta chain with its context. What it recognizes is unknown. Timing groups of about 4 and about 12 weeks for second doses were pooled. Profiling relied on immunoSEQ multiplex PCR, and the TCRdb table lists in-frame clones only, not all of them. This sample carries more than 95,000 clones, around 80% of them seen once, and the ten largest clones take about a quarter. This sample was included in a study of T cell responses to AZD1222 COVID-19 vaccine. Study results and caveats: The breadth and depth of Spike-specific TCRs increased once two AZD1222 doses had been given.

This CDR3 region has 13 residues. Germline values: CDR1 SGHTA, CDR2 FQGNSA. The V segment lost 4 bases and the J segment 5 bases; nucleotides outside the gene matches: 1. The TCR originated in an adult who received the AZD1222 COVID-19 vaccine. Specimen: peripheral blood, collected 28 days after the second AZD1222 dose. The rearrangement joins TRBV7-2 to TRBJ1-5, with 8 bases aligning to TRBD1. The CDR3 sequence: CASSSDRDQPQHF. DNA for the CDR3: TGTGCCAGCAGCTCGGACAGGGATCAGCCCCAGCATTTT.